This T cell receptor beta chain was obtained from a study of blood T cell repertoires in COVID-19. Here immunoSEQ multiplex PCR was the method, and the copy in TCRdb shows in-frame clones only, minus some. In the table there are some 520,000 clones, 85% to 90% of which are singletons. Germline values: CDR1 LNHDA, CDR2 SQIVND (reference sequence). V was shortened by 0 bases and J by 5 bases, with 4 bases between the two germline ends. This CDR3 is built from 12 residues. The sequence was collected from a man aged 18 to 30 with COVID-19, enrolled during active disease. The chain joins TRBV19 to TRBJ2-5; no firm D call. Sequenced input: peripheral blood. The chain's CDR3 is CASSIDPETQYF. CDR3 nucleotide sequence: TGTGCCAGTAGTATAGATCCTGAGACCCAGTACTTC.